These 17 T cell receptor beta chains originate from one sample sequenced in a study of CD4+ T cells in melanoma (dated by TCRdb to between 2022 and 2023). The library was made by the immunoSEQ multiplex PCR assay. This is the immuneACCESS table as TCRdb keeps it, with only in-frame sequences that have V and J called. A part of the clones is gone; compared with another copy, unresolved V genes explain less than half, and the rest is unexplained. This sample comprises about 11,000 clones, 67% of them detected only once. Over 9% of the sample lies in the top ten. The sample was cells from a culture (not recorded whether cultured in vitro). The receptors shown here come from a human donor with melanoma.

The count of this clone is one. The CDR3 DNA is TGTGCCAGCAGTGAAGCCCCAGGGGGCCTTCTCTACACTGAAGCTTTCTTT. Its translation is CASSEAPGGLLYTEAFF. The rearrangement uses TRBV2 and TRBJ1-1; TRBD1 aligns across 8 bases. The germline V gene encodes CDR1 SNHLY and CDR2 FYNNEI. The CDR3 has 17 amino acids. V lost 0 bases to trimming and J lost 3 bases; unmatched junction nucleotides: 9.

This rearrangement joins TRBV4-1 to TRBJ1-1; D remains ambiguous. V gave up 2 bases and J gave up 1 base, with 8 bases separating them. CDR3 size: 14 residues. Germline V CDR1 and CDR2: MGHRA, YSYEKL. CDR3 DNA: TGCGCCAGCAGCCAATACAGCTGGAACACTGAAGCTTTCTTT. Its protein product is CASSQYSWNTEAFF.

This chain uses TRBV6-6 with TRBJ1-2; 8 nucleotides match TRBD1. With 11 bases clipped from V and 6 bases from J, the junction kept 14 bases outside the gene matches. This CDR3 is 14 amino acids long. Germline V gene sequence: CDR1 MNHNY, CDR2 SVGAGI (reference sequence). The CDR3 coding sequence is TGTGCCGGAGCAAGTAACGTACAGGGGGATGGCTACACCTTC. Its protein is CAGASNVQGDGYTF.

This chain uses TRBV7-3 with TRBJ1-2; the match to TRBD1 covers 7 bases. With 1 base clipped from V and 3 bases from J, the junction kept 8 bases outside the gene matches. Germline values: CDR1 SGHTA, CDR2 FQGTGA. The CDR3 spans 16 residues. CDR3 region: CASSLNGRGHDYGYTF. CDR3 nucleotide sequence: TGTGCCAGCAGCTTAAACGGGAGGGGGCATGACTATGGCTACACCTTC.

The gene calls are TRBV30 and TRBJ2-3, with D perhaps given as TRBD1 or TRBD2 (6 bases each). The germline gives CDR1 GTSNPN, CDR2 SVGIG (reference sequence). Between the trimmed V and J ends, which lost 3 bases and 0 bases, there was a span of 7 bases. The CDR3 runs to 13 residues. The CDR3 coding sequence is TGTGCCTGGAGCGGGGGCAGCACAGATACGCAGTATTTT. Translating gives CAWSGGSTDTQYF.

This clone has a handful of counts. The chain combines TRBV30 with TRBJ1-2; no clear D. Germline CDR1 reads GTSNPN; CDR2 reads SVGIG (reference sequence). The length of the CDR3 is 16 residues. Trimming took 2 bases from V and 5 from J, leaving 21 bases between them. CDR3 coding DNA: TGTGCCTGGAGTCGGCCCCAGGCCGAGGCGACGTATGGCTACACCTTC. Protein sequence: CAWSRPQAEATYGYTF.

The rearrangement links TRBV30 to TRBJ2-7, with 8 bases fitting TRBD2. The V gene end was trimmed by 0 bases and the J gene end by 6 bases; junction bases not matched to a gene: 10. The germline V gene has CDR1 GTSNPN and CDR2 SVGIG (reference sequence). CDR3 length: 15 amino acids. The CDR3, as DNA: TGTGCCTGGAGTGTACAAGGGTCGGGAGGGCGCGAGCAGTACTTC. As protein: CAWSVQGSGGREQYF.

The rearrangement joins TRBV7-2 to TRBJ1-6; D is unresolved. The germline CDR1 and CDR2 sequences are SGHTA and FQGNSA. This CDR3 region has 13 residues. Deletions cut 5 bases from V and 4 bases from J, with 6 bases between. CDR3 DNA: TGTGCCAGCAGCGGAGATTATAATTCACCCCTCCACTTT. It specifies CASSGDYNSPLHF.

Points on this clone: A read error is likely, as this CDR3 ends without the conserved phenylalanine or tryptophan. This chain links TRBV6-1 with TRBJ1-5; D is unclear. Trimming shortened V by 4 bases and J by 3 bases, and 7 bases separated the two germline ends. The CDR3 loop spans 13 amino acids. From germline, CDR1 is MNHNS and CDR2 SASEGT. CDR3 DNA: TGTGCCAGCAGTGCACAAGTCAATCAGCCCCAGCATCTT. Encoded protein: CASSAQVNQPQHL.

V usage is TRBV5-1 and J usage is TRBJ2-3; maybe TRBD2 (5 bases). Per the germline V gene, CDR1 is SGHRS and CDR2 is YFSETQ. This CDR3 comprises 13 residues. V was clipped by 5 bases and J by 2 bases, with 9 bases between them. The CDR3 is CASRRGPTDTQYF. The CDR3 region has the DNA TGCGCCAGCAGAAGAGGGCCCACAGATACGCAGTATTTT.

The J gene is TRBJ1-1, the V gene TRBV7-9; 9 positions agree with TRBD1. The CDR3 loop spans 15 amino acids. Unmatched junction bases numbered 10, after V lost 4 bases and J lost 7 bases. Germline-derived CDR1 and CDR2 are SEHNR and FQNEAQ (reference sequence). The CDR3 DNA reads as TGTGCCAGCAGCTCGGACAGGGGAAAGCATCGTGAAGCTTTCTTT. The encoded protein is CASSSDRGKHREAFF.

This clone was seen only a few times. The CDR3, as DNA: TGTGCCAGCAGCGCGACAGGGGGGCACTATGGCTACACCTTC. This codes for CASSATGGHYGYTF. The rearrangement joins TRBV11-2 to TRBJ1-2, with TRBD1 matching over 9 bases. V shed 5 bases and J 3 bases; nucleotides not matched to a gene: 4. CDR1 is SGHAT and CDR2 is FQNNGV in the germline V gene. The CDR3 totals 14 residues.

Sample share makes this clone large. The chain couples TRBV7-9 to TRBJ1-1; D possibly corresponds to TRBD1 (5 bases). CDR1 SEHNR and CDR2 FQNEAQ come from the germline V gene (reference sequence). This CDR3 region has 13 residues. V lost 5 bases and J lost 12, with 19 bases in between. As DNA, the CDR3 is TGTGCCAGCAGCCCTGGGGCAGCTCCTGGGACTTTCTTT. It specifies CASSPGAAPGTFF.

The V and J genes are TRBV18 and TRBJ2-5; D unclear. The CDR3 runs 13 residues. Germline values: CDR1 KGHSH, CDR2 LQKENI. Between the trimmed V and J ends, which lost 1 base and 4 bases, there was a span of 7 bases. CDR3 sequence: CASSPRLTETQYF. In DNA form, the CDR3 reads TGTGCCAGCTCACCACGGCTAACAGAGACCCAGTACTTC.

CDR3 residues: CASRELTGSSYEQYF. For the CDR3, the DNA is TGCGCCAGCAGAGAACTTACAGGGAGCTCCTACGAGCAGTACTTC. V gene TRBV5-1 combines with J gene TRBJ2-7, with D possibly being TRBD1 (6 bases). The CDR3 is 15 amino acids. CDR1 SGHRS and CDR2 YFSETQ come from the germline V gene. The V and J ends lost 5 bases and 0 bases respectively, with 15 bases between them.

The rearrangement links TRBV6-1 to TRBJ1-2; D is uncertain. CDR1 and CDR2 from the germline V gene are MNHNS and SASEGT. V lost 6 bases to trimming and J lost 4 bases, with 15 bases between them. CDR3 length: 14 amino acids. The CDR3, as DNA: TGTGCCAGCAGGGGCGGCAGTCGAAGCTATGGCTACACCTTC. It is translated as CASRGGSRSYGYTF.

This chain connects TRBV9 to TRBJ2-2, with 8 bases fitting TRBD2. Unmatched junction bases numbered 8, after V lost 4 bases and J lost 6 bases. The CDR3 extends over 15 amino acids. CDR1 is SGDLS and CDR2 is YYNGEE in the germline V gene. In DNA, the CDR3 is TGTGCCAGCAGCCCCAGGACTAGCCTCGCCGGGGAGCTGTTTTTT. It is translated as CASSPRTSLAGELFF. The full variable domain, completed using reference TRBV9 and TRBJ2-2, is DSGVTQTPKHLITATGQRVTLRCSPRSGDLSVYWYQQSLDQGLQFLIQYYNGEERAKGNILERFSAQQFPDLHSELNLSSLELGDSALYFCASSPRTSLAGELFFGEGSRLTVL.